Below are 27 T cell receptor beta chains sequenced from a single sample in a study of blood T cell repertoires in COVID-19. Assay used: immunoSEQ multiplex PCR; TCRdb lists only in-frame clones, some missing. The repertoire consists of a few hundred thousand clones, with roughly 86% occurring once and the leading ten covering 1.6%. What was sequenced was peripheral blood. The receptors originated from a woman in her forties or fifties with acute or convalescent COVID-19.

This sequence joins TRBV18 and TRBJ2-2; the match to TRBD2 covers 11 bases. In germline, CDR1 is KGHSH, CDR2 LQKENI. This CDR3 spans 17 amino acids. J lost 4 bases, V lost 3 bases, and 7 bases had no gene match. CDR3 nucleotide sequence: TGTGCCAGCTCACCCAAACTAGCGGGAGCTGGCACCGGGGAGCTGTTTTTT. Translated, it gives CASSPKLAGAGTGELFF. Combining the CDR3 with reference TRBV18 and TRBJ2-2 gives the whole variable domain NAGVMQNPRHLVRRRGQEARLRCSPMKGHSHVYWYRQLPEEGLKFMVYLQKENIIDESGMPKERFSAEFPKEGPSILRIQQVVRGDSAAYFCASSPKLAGAGTGELFFGEGSRLTVL.

The chain combines TRBV7-9 with TRBJ2-1; no firm D call. CDR3 length: 13 residues. The germline gives CDR1 SEHNR, CDR2 FQNEAQ (reference sequence). V lost 4 bases and J 9 bases, leaving 13 bases between the germline ends. CDR3 sequence (DNA): TGTGCCAGCAGCTCCATAATAGTTGGTGAGCAGTTCTTC. Amino acids: CASSSIIVGEQFF.

The rearrangement links TRBV27 to TRBJ2-1; TRBD2 matches 11 bases. Germline-derived CDR1 and CDR2 are MNHEY and SMNVEV (reference sequence). Trimming took 6 bases from V and 4 from J; bases not matched to a gene: 5. This CDR3 comprises 15 residues. The CDR3 sequence: CASRLTSGSYNEQFF. DNA for the CDR3: TGTGCCAGCAGACTTACTAGCGGGAGTTACAATGAGCAGTTCTTC.

This CDR3 is CASSQQGRDTQYF. CDR3 nucleotides: TGTGCCAGCAGCCAACAGGGACGAGATACGCAGTATTTT. This chain connects TRBV7-9 to TRBJ2-3, with D possibly being TRBD1 (6 bases). V was trimmed by 5 bases and J by 5 bases, leaving 11 bases between them. Germline assignment: CDR1 SEHNR and CDR2 FQNEAQ (reference sequence). The CDR3 contains 13 residues.

This clone showed up just a few times. This chain joins TRBV7-9 and TRBJ1-6; 7 nucleotides match TRBD1. The CDR3 runs to 12 residues. Germline CDR1 reads SEHNR; CDR2 reads FQNEAQ (reference sequence). The trim removed 5 bases at V and 14 bases at J, leaving 6 bases unmatched. This CDR3 reads CASSRTGRALHF. In DNA form, the CDR3 reads TGTGCCAGCAGCCGGACAGGCAGGGCCCTCCACTTT.

Of note for this clone: A read error may account for a junction end that differs from germline. The genes are TRBV28 and TRBJ1-4; D is ambiguous. This CDR3 is 15 amino acids long. The germline V gene encodes CDR1 MDHEN and CDR2 SYDVKM. The CDR3 here is CASKAAGLRGEKLFF. The DNA for the CDR3 is TGTGCGAGCAAGGCGGCAGGCCTGCGGGGAGAAAAACTGTTTTTT.

To note about this clone: This same CDR3 is encoded by further DNA sequences in the sample. The chain recombines TRBV18 with TRBJ1-4; maybe TRBD1 (5 bases). The ends were cut back, 3 bases at V and 8 bases at J, with 16 bases in the middle. The CDR3 runs 15 residues. Per the germline V gene, CDR1 is KGHSH and CDR2 is LQKENI. CDR3 bases: TGTGCCAGCTCACCCCCGGGGCAGGGAGGCGAAAAACTGTTTTTT. As protein: CASSPPGQGGEKLFF.

The rearrangement uses TRBV28 and TRBJ2-7, with 13 bases lining up with TRBD2. The V segment lost 3 bases and the J segment 6 bases; nucleotides outside the gene matches: 17. The CDR3 extends over 19 amino acids. CDR1 and CDR2 from the germline V gene are MDHEN and SYDVKM. CDR3 DNA: TGTGCCAGCAGTTTCACATCCCTCAAGACTAGCGGGAGGCAGGGCGAGCAGTACTTC. Amino acid sequence: CASSFTSLKTSGRQGEQYF.

The chain carries TRBV5-1 and TRBJ1-1, with D tentatively TRBD1 (6 bases). The CDR3 covers 12 residues. V lost 0 bases, J lost 7 bases, and 7 bases lay in between. Looked up from germline, CDR1 is SGHRS and CDR2 is YFSETQ. The CDR3 DNA follows: TGCGCCAGCAGCTTGGTCAGGGGTGAAGCTTTCTTT. Translation gives CASSLVRGEAFF.

The gene calls are TRBV19 and TRBJ2-1; 14 bases line up with TRBD2. This CDR3 region has 14 residues. V lost 4 bases to trimming and J lost 9 bases; unmatched junction nucleotides: 2. Per germline, CDR1 LNHDA and CDR2 SQIVND (reference sequence). The CDR3 sequence: CASSRTSGRSEQFF. The DNA of the CDR3 is TGTGCCAGTAGTAGGACTAGCGGGAGGTCTGAGCAGTTCTTC.

For the CDR3, the DNA is TGTGCCAGCAGCGGAGGGACAGGGCCCAATGAGCAGTTCTTC. Protein product: CASSGGTGPNEQFF. The rearrangement joins TRBV9 to TRBJ2-1, with TRBD1 identical over 9 bases. The trim removed 3 bases at V and 6 bases at J, leaving 4 bases unmatched. This CDR3 spans 14 amino acids. Germline loops: CDR1 SGDLS, CDR2 YYNGEE.

This clone was observed a handful of times. The J gene is TRBJ1-4, the V gene TRBV15; D unresolved. Germline V gene sequence: CDR1 LNHNV, CDR2 YYDKDF (reference sequence). V was cut by 0 bases and J by 3 bases, with 11 bases left in between. CDR3 length equals 16 residues. The DNA of the CDR3 is TGTGCCACCAGCAGAGATCAGGCAGGTGCTAATGAAAAACTGTTTTTT. Its protein product is CATSRDQAGANEKLFF.

This chain links TRBV5-5 with TRBJ1-6; a possible D gene is TRBD1 (6 bases). The CDR3 is 16 residues long. Germline assignment: CDR1 SGHKS and CDR2 YYEKEE (reference sequence). Trimming removed 4 bases at V and 4 bases at J, with 15 bases between. In nucleotides, the CDR3 is TGTGCCAGCAGCCCCAGCCCTACAGGGTATAATTCACCCCTCCACTTT. This gives the protein CASSPSPTGYNSPLHF.

The chain uses TRBV5-1 and TRBJ2-3, with TRBD2 matching over 14 bases. The CDR3 totals 15 residues. The germline V gene encodes CDR1 SGHRS and CDR2 YFSETQ. J was trimmed by 6 bases and V by 7 bases; bases with no gene match: 7. The CDR3 bases are TGCGCCAGCGGACTAGCGGGAGGCTCGGGGGATACGCAGTATTTT. This encodes CASGLAGGSGDTQYF.

The sample holds many counts of this clone. The rearrangement uses TRBV5-1 and TRBJ1-6, with D uncertain. In germline, CDR1 is SGHRS, CDR2 YFSETQ. This CDR3 is 15 amino acids long. The ends were cut back, 2 bases at V and 7 bases at J, with 13 bases in the middle. Here the CDR3 DNA reads TGCGCCAGCAGCTTAAGCCTTCTCGGGAATTCACCCCTCCACTTT. It is translated as CASSLSLLGNSPLHF.

This chain uses TRBV6-2 or TRBV6-3 with TRBJ1-5; D is possibly TRBD1 (6 bases). CDR1 and CDR2 from the germline V gene are MNHEY and SVGEGT. This CDR3 is 13 amino acids long. V lost 2 bases to trimming and J lost 9 bases, with 11 bases between them. The CDR3 region has the DNA TGTGCCAGCAGTTACCCCCAGGGGTGGCCCCAGCATTTT. Its protein product is CASSYPQGWPQHF.

This clone has just one count. The chain employs TRBV28 and TRBJ1-4; no definite D call. The CDR3 has 16 residues. The V end was cut by 3 bases, the J end by 3 bases, with 14 bases between. Germline CDR1 is MDHEN and CDR2 is SYDVKM. The CDR3 loop reads CASSFPGGFPNEKLFF. The CDR3 DNA is TGTGCCAGCAGTTTCCCTGGAGGGTTTCCTAATGAAAAACTGTTTTTT. The entire variable domain, with the rest obtained from reference TRBV28 and TRBJ1-4, is as follows: DVKVTQSSRYLVKRTGEKVFLECVQDMDHENMFWYRQDPGLGLRLIYFSYDVKMKEKGDIPEGYSVSREKKERFSLILESASTNQTSMYLCASSFPGGFPNEKLFFGSGTQLSVL.

V is TRBV7-2 and J is TRBJ1-5, with 10 bases lining up with TRBD1. The CDR3 covers 16 residues. Germline loops: CDR1 SGHTA, CDR2 FQGNSA. The ends lost 5 bases at V and 5 bases at J; junction bases unmatched: 9. CDR3 sequence reads: CASSGEGQGIDQPQHF. CDR3 nucleotides: TGTGCCAGCAGCGGGGAGGGACAGGGGATCGATCAGCCCCAGCATTTT.

The chain uses TRBV28 and TRBJ2-7; 10 nucleotides line up with TRBD2. The junction had 2 bases not matched to a gene; V was cut back by 3 bases and J by 3 bases. This CDR3 contains 14 residues. CDR1 and CDR2 from the germline V gene are MDHEN and SYDVKM. CDR3 sequence: CASSFASGSYEQYF. In DNA, the CDR3 is TGTGCCAGCAGTTTCGCTAGCGGGAGCTACGAGCAGTACTTC.

The chain uses TRBV5-5 and TRBJ1-2; D is undetermined. Germline V gene data show CDR1 as SGHKS and CDR2 as YYEKEE (reference sequence). The CDR3 has 13 amino acids. The V end lost 0 bases, the J end lost 8 bases, and 11 bases lay between the germline ends. Here the CDR3 DNA reads TGTGCCAGCAGCTTGGTACAGAGCGGAGGCTACACCTTC. Protein: CASSLVQSGGYTF. The full variable domain, in which reference TRBV5-5 and TRBJ1-2 provide the parts outside the CDR3, is DAGVTQSPTHLIKTRGQQVTLRCSPISGHKSVSWYQQVLGQGPQFIFQYYEKEERGRGNFPDRFSARQFPNYSSELNVNALLLGDSALYLCASSLVQSGGYTFGSGTRLTVV.

V is TRBV4-1 and J is TRBJ2-7, with a tentative D call TRBD2 (6 bases). The CDR3 runs 15 residues. V shed 1 base and J shed 4 bases, with 14 bases lying between them. CDR1 and CDR2 from the germline V gene are MGHRA and YSYEKL. In DNA, the CDR3 is TGCGCCAGCAGCCAAGGCGTACTAGCTAGGTACGAGCAGTACTTC. The encoded protein is CASSQGVLARYEQYF.

This clone came up many times. The chain carries TRBV5-1 and TRBJ1-5; D gene uncertain. V lost 4 bases and J 7 bases, leaving 15 bases between the germline ends. This CDR3 has 14 amino acids. Germline lookup yields CDR1 SGHRS and CDR2 YFSETQ. The CDR3 nucleotides are TGCGCCAGCAGCAGTGGCACCCCGGGACAGCCCCAGCATTTT. It specifies CASSSGTPGQPQHF.

The chain carries TRBV5-1 and TRBJ2-5, with TRBD2 matching 7 bases. The CDR3 extends over 14 amino acids. Unmatched junction bases numbered 4, after V lost 0 bases and J lost 5 bases. CDR1 is SGHRS, CDR2 YFSETQ, per germline. The CDR3 DNA follows: TGCGCCAGCAGCTTGGGAGCGGGGAGGGAGACCCAGTACTTC. This gives the protein CASSLGAGRETQYF. Supplemented by reference TRBV5-1 and TRBJ2-5, the full variable domain reads KAGVTQTPRYLIKTRGQQVTLSCSPISGHRSVSWYQQTPGQGLQFLFEYFSETQRNKGNFPGRFSGRQFSNSRSEMNVSTLELGDSALYLCASSLGAGRETQYFGPGTRLLVL.

The chain employs TRBV2 and TRBJ2-1; 13 positions agree with TRBD2. The V gene's germline CDR1 is SNHLY and CDR2 FYNNEI. The CDR3 length is 18 residues. With 8 bases clipped from V and 9 bases from J, the junction kept 19 bases outside the gene matches. CDR3 sequence: CASSDPTSGRAAPSEQFF. In nucleotides, the CDR3 is TGTGCCAGCTCGGACCCCACTAGCGGGAGGGCCGCGCCAAGTGAGCAGTTCTTC.

The rearrangement joins TRBV29-1 to TRBJ1-1; the D gene is possibly TRBD1 (5 bases). The CDR3 consists of 15 residues. Germline-derived CDR1 and CDR2 are SQVTM and ANQGSEA. V was cut by 6 bases and J by 4 bases, with 21 bases left in between. CDR3 DNA sequence: TGCAGCGTGCCCAAATCCGCAGGGCGGTTCACTGAAGCTTTCTTT. Translated: CSVPKSAGRFTEAFF.

This clone appeared a few times. The chain couples TRBV24-1 to TRBJ2-3, with TRBD1 matching over 7 bases. With V trimmed by 3 bases and J by 2 bases, 4 bases remained unmatched. In germline, CDR1 is KGHDR, CDR2 SFDVKD. The CDR3 is 15 amino acids. The CDR3 sequence is CATSDTGTATDTQYF. The CDR3 bases are TGTGCCACCAGTGATACCGGGACAGCCACAGATACGCAGTATTTT.

Comment on this clone: Other DNA sequences in the sample encode the same CDR3. The genes are TRBV7-2 and TRBJ2-7; 10 positions match TRBD2. There are 14 residues in the CDR3. Trimming removed 3 bases from V and 4 bases from J; junction bases left unmatched: 3. In germline, CDR1 is SGHTA, CDR2 FQGNSA. The CDR3 nucleotides are TGTGCCAGCAGCTTGACTAGCGGGTCTTACGAGCAGTACTTC. It is translated as CASSLTSGSYEQYF. The full variable domain, completed using reference TRBV7-2 and TRBJ2-7, is GAGVSQSPSNKVTEKGKDVELRCDPISGHTALYWYRQSLGQGLEFLIYFQGNSAPDKSGLPSDRFSAERTGGSVSTLTIQRTQQEDSAVYLCASSLTSGSYEQYFGPGTRLTVT.